This TCR beta chain was recorded in a study of cytomegalovirus exposure and HLA in healthy donors (dated by TCRdb to the late 2010s). About the study as a whole: According to a later analysis, one platform produced both the 120 validation repertoires and the 730 or so repertoires of the first cohort. The aim of the study was to test whether cataloging public T cell receptors could identify signatures of past pathogen exposure. A separate validation cohort of more than 100 different subjects was used in addition to the roughly 720-subject first cohort. The study combined high-throughput TCR immunosequencing, statistical association of individual TCRs with disease status, and machine learning to predict cytomegalovirus infection status. Study-level results and caveats: Subsequent analysis determined that TCRs grouped into clusters in the first cohort also showed a tendency toward co-occurrence across the 130 or so validation repertoires, and 90% to 95% of cluster scores exceeded 0. In both the original and validation cohorts, the classifier was reported to diagnose cytomegalovirus status with high specificity and sensitivity. The study listed approximately 160 TCR beta chains as associated with cytomegalovirus. It was suggested by the authors that the approach could potentially be generalized to other disease states and immunological phenotypes. In vitro tests confirmed that a few of the cytomegalovirus-associated TCR beta chains recognize cytomegalovirus antigens. All 120 or so repertoires were used to score co-occurrence in the validation cohort in a later analysis, because that analysis had no HLA typing for the cohort. While some public TCRs were present in many individuals, most TCR sequences turned up only very rarely across donors.

V loses 1 base of germline sequence and J loses 0 bases, and the interval between the two ends is 7 bases. The germline V gene supplies CDR1 MGHRA and CDR2 YSYEKL. The CDR3 runs 15 residues from the cysteine to the phenylalanine. The entry retains the CDR3 DNA only, 45 bases that are in frame from base 1. The library was generated by the immunoSEQ multiplex PCR assay. The paper's processing steps were these. To diagnose cytomegalovirus status from the catalog of TCR beta chain sequences, a statistical classification framework was built. Imported from immuneACCESS, the table was reduced by TCRdb to in-frame sequences with V and J called. These copies leave out some clones; in studies compared against another copy, an unresolved V gene accounts for under half, and the cause of the remainder is not known. Clonal size and the V and J genes are those of that table, whereas D and trimming came from the DNA. This sample comprises approximately 160,000 clones, around four fifths of them detected only once. About 2.3% of the sample belongs to the ten largest clones.

This clone has a handful of counts. Its target antigen remains unknown. It has no much larger one-base neighbor in the sample; base qualities were not kept. Donors formed part of the validation cohort, which comprised about 120 subjects and was distinct from the first cohort of over 500 subjects. The sequenced sample was PBMCs. This chain joins TRBV4-1 to TRBJ1-5; the D segment cannot be called with confidence. The receptor was derived from a man between 25 and 39 years old in good health and CMV-seropositive. The CDR3 region reads CASSQGGYSNQPQHF. The DNA reads TGCGCCAGCAGCCAAGGAGGTTATAGCAATCAGCCCCAGCATTTT.